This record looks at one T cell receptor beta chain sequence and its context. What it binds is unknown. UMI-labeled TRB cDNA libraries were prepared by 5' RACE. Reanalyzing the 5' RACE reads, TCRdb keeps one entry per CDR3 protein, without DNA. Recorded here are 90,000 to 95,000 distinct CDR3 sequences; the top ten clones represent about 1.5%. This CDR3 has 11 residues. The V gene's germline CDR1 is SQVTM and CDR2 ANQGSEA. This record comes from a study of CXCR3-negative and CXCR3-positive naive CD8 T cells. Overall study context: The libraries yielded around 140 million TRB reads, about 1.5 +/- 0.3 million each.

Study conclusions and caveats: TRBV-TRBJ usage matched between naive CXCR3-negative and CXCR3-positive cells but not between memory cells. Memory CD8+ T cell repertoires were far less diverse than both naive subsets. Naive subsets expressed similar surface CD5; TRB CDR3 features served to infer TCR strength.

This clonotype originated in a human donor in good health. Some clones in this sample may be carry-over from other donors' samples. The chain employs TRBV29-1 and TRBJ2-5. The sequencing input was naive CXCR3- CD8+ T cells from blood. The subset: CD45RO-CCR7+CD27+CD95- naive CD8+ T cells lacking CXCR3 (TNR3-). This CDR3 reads CSVELYKTQYF.